This passage covers 24 T cell receptor beta chains from one sample sequenced in a study of shared clonotypes between healthy human individuals. Some clones are missing from TCRdb's copy, which holds only in-frame ones; the method was immunoSEQ multiplex PCR. The sample contains roughly 1,600,000 clones, approximately 98.5% of which appear only once. Sample: naive CD4+ T cells sorted from blood. Subset specified: CD45RA+ positively selected. The receptors stem from a man under 40 in good health.

This clone was detected once. The J gene is TRBJ2-5, the V gene TRBV5-4; 9 nucleotides align to TRBD1. This CDR3 is 14 amino acids long. Germline V gene lookup returns CDR1 SGHNT and CDR2 YYREEE (reference sequence). Trimming at V came to 4 bases and at J to 5 bases, leaving 6 bases not matched to a gene. CDR3 loop: CASSRGDRAETQYF. The CDR3 DNA reads TGTGCCAGCAGCCGGGGGGACAGGGCGGAGACCCAGTACTTC. Based on the CDR3 plus reference TRBV5-4 and TRBJ2-5, the full variable domain is ETGVTQSPTHLIKTRGQQVTLRCSSQSGHNTVSWYQQALGQGPQFIFQYYREEENGRGNFPPRFSGLQFPNYSSELNVNALELDDSALYLCASSRGDRAETQYFGPGTRLLVL.

Concerning this clone itself: This same CDR3 is encoded by further DNA sequences in the sample. The chain couples TRBV5-1 to TRBJ1-4; no clear D. The CDR3 extends over 14 amino acids. V lost 0 bases, J lost 4 bases, and 7 bases lay in between. The germline CDR1 and CDR2 sequences are SGHRS and YFSETQ. This chain's CDR3 is CASSLGTLNEKLFF. CDR3 coding DNA: TGCGCCAGCAGCTTGGGCACCCTTAATGAAAAACTGTTTTTT.

The chain carries TRBV6-5 and TRBJ2-5; TRBD2 is a possible D gene (6 bases). The CDR3 runs 15 residues. Trimming removed 4 bases from V and 0 bases from J, with 12 bases in between. Germline V gene lookup returns CDR1 MNHEY and CDR2 SVGAGI. DNA for the CDR3: TGTGCCAGCAGTTGGGGTAGCGGATACCAAGAGACCCAGTACTTC. Its protein product is CASSWGSGYQETQYF.

This sequence joins TRBV5-4 and TRBJ2-7; tentatively, D is TRBD1 (6 bases). CDR3 length equals 14 residues. CDR1 is SGHNT and CDR2 is YYREEE in the germline V gene (reference sequence). Trimming shortened V by 6 bases and J by 9 bases, and 22 bases separated the two germline ends. The CDR3 region is CASNRLTGGSGQYF. Here the CDR3 DNA reads TGTGCCAGCAACCGACTGACAGGCGGGTCAGGGCAGTACTTC.

This chain links TRBV29-1 with TRBJ2-7, with D perhaps TRBD1 (5 bases). V lost 4 bases and J 4 bases, leaving 11 bases between the germline ends. Germline values: CDR1 SQVTM, CDR2 ANQGSEA. The CDR3 consists of 12 residues. CDR3 protein: CSVVAGIYEQYF. In DNA, the CDR3 is TGCAGCGTTGTGGCAGGGATATACGAGCAGTACTTC.

V is TRBV5-6 and J is TRBJ2-3; D gene ambiguous. CDR1 SGHDT and CDR2 YYEEEE come from the germline V gene. The ends were cut back, 0 bases at V and 2 bases at J, with 16 bases in the middle. This CDR3 region has 17 residues. In DNA, the CDR3 is TGTGCCAGCAGCTTGGCGGCCTTTTCCAAGAACACAGATACGCAGTATTTT. Translated: CASSLAAFSKNTDTQYF.

The CDR3 nucleotides read TGTGCCAGCAGCTTAGAACTAGGGGCCCACGAGCAGTTCTTC. As protein: CASSLELGAHEQFF. V and J are TRBV7-2 and TRBJ2-1; D possibly matches TRBD1 or TRBD2 (5 bases each). Germline V gene data show CDR1 as SGHTA and CDR2 as FQGNSA. CDR3 length equals 14 residues. V gave up 1 base and J gave up 10 bases, with 14 bases separating them.

This chain uses TRBV2 with TRBJ2-2; 7 bases align to TRBD2. The CDR3 totals 16 residues. Per the germline V gene, CDR1 is SNHLY and CDR2 is FYNNEI. V gave up 5 bases and J gave up 4 bases; unmatched junction bases: 10. The CDR3 protein is CASSSGLRGFTGELFF. The CDR3 region has the DNA TGTGCCAGCAGTTCAGGGTTGCGGGGGTTCACCGGGGAGCTGTTTTTT.

The CDR3 nucleotides read TGCGCCAGCAGCTTAACGGCAGGGGCAGCAGAGACCCAGTACTTC. This translates into CASSLTAGAAETQYF. The chain uses TRBV5-1 and TRBJ2-5; a possible D gene is TRBD1 (6 bases). The V end lost 2 bases, the J end lost 4 bases, and 15 bases lay between the germline ends. The CDR3 loop spans 15 amino acids. Germline V gene lookup returns CDR1 SGHRS and CDR2 YFSETQ.

V is TRBV11-2 and J is TRBJ2-6, with D perhaps given as TRBD1 or TRBD2 (5 bases each). This CDR3 has 16 residues. The germline V gene encodes CDR1 SGHAT and CDR2 FQNNGV. V lost 0 bases to trimming and J lost 4 bases, with 10 bases between them. CDR3 DNA sequence: TGTGCCAGCAGCTTAGATCTGGGGACCGGGGCCAACGTCCTGACTTTC. This sequence encodes CASSLDLGTGANVLTF.

The chain carries TRBV14 and TRBJ2-7; D is unclear. The germline V and J ends were trimmed by 1 base and 2 bases, with 15 bases remaining between them. The germline gives CDR1 SGHDN, CDR2 FVKESK. This CDR3 comprises 16 residues. As DNA, the CDR3 is TGTGCCAGCAGCCAAGGGGTCCGGAGCCGAACCTACGAGCAGTACTTC. It yields the protein CASSQGVRSRTYEQYF.

This clone turned up a few times. This same CDR3 is encoded by further DNA sequences in the sample. CDR3 residues: CSARITDTQYF. The CDR3 DNA reads as TGCAGTGCTAGAATCACAGATACGCAGTATTTT. The chain joins TRBV20-1 to TRBJ2-3; D is unresolved. The germline CDR1 and CDR2 sequences are DFQATT and SNEGSKA (reference sequence). Trimming stripped 2 bases from V and 2 bases from J, with 2 bases between. The CDR3 loop spans 11 amino acids.

The chain carries TRBV5-4 and TRBJ2-1; 7 nucleotides align to TRBD2. Germline V lookup: CDR1 SGHNT, CDR2 YYREEE (reference sequence). This CDR3 spans 13 amino acids. After removal of 0 bases from V and 9 bases from J, the junction contained 3 bases not matched to a gene. Here the CDR3 reads CASSLDREAEQFF. The CDR3 DNA follows: TGTGCCAGCAGCTTGGATCGGGAGGCTGAGCAGTTCTTC.

In the case of this clone: One junction end does not reproduce the germline sequence, and a read error may be involved. CDR3: CASRQGQGSINEQFF. For the CDR3, the DNA is TGCGCCAGCCGCCAGGGACAGGGCAGCATCAATGAGCAGTTCTTC. The rearrangement links TRBV4-3 to TRBJ2-1, with 9 bases matching TRBD1. Per germline, CDR1 LGHNA and CDR2 YSLEER. The length of the CDR3 is 15 residues.

The chain employs TRBV5-4 and TRBJ2-3; no firm D call. The CDR3 has 11 residues. Germline V lookup: CDR1 SGHNT, CDR2 YYREEE (reference sequence). V was trimmed by 7 bases and J by 6 bases, leaving 9 bases between them. Here the CDR3 reads CASRVPDTQYF. In DNA, the CDR3 is TGTGCCAGCCGCGTCCCGGATACGCAGTATTTT. The full variable domain, with the rest looked up from reference TRBV5-4 and TRBJ2-3, is ETGVTQSPTHLIKTRGQQVTLRCSSQSGHNTVSWYQQALGQGPQFIFQYYREEENGRGNFPPRFSGLQFPNYSSELNVNALELDDSALYLCASRVPDTQYFGPGTRLTVL.

The J gene is TRBJ2-7, the V gene TRBV18; D may be TRBD1 (6 bases). This CDR3 region has 14 residues. Germline loops: CDR1 KGHSH, CDR2 LQKENI. V lost 3 bases and J lost 4, with 13 bases in between. CDR3 amino acids: CASSPDSSGYEQYF. CDR3 sequence (DNA): TGTGCCAGCTCACCGGACAGTAGTGGTTACGAGCAGTACTTC.

The gene calls are TRBV19 and TRBJ1-5; TRBD1 is a possible D gene (5 bases). Trimming stripped 6 bases from V and 4 bases from J, with 19 bases between. CDR3 length: 16 amino acids. The V gene's germline CDR1 is LNHDA and CDR2 SQIVND (reference sequence). The CDR3 loop is CASRRAGTVTNQPQHF. The DNA for the CDR3 is TGTGCCAGTAGGAGGGCGGGGACGGTCACTAATCAGCCCCAGCATTTT.

The chain links TRBV19 to TRBJ2-1, with 14 bases lining up with TRBD2. This CDR3 has 15 residues. V shed 6 bases, J shed 9 bases, and the junction held 7 bases outside the gene matches. Germline loops: CDR1 LNHDA, CDR2 SQIVND (reference sequence). The CDR3 here is CASRLRLAGGGEQFF. CDR3 in DNA: TGTGCCAGTAGGCTAAGACTAGCGGGAGGGGGTGAGCAGTTCTTC.

This clone occurred once. This sequence joins TRBV30 and TRBJ2-1; tentatively, D is TRBD2 (6 bases). The CDR3 has 18 amino acids. Trimming left V 5 bases short and J 8 bases short, with 31 bases between. The germline V gene has CDR1 GTSNPN and CDR2 SVGIG (reference sequence). DNA for the CDR3: TGTGCCTGGTGCGGGAAGTTTAAAAATTGGGGGAGGACGGATGAGCAGTTCTTC. Amino acid sequence: CAWCGKFKNWGRTDEQFF.

The gene calls are TRBV7-9 and TRBJ1-3; D unresolved. The germline V gene encodes CDR1 SEHNR and CDR2 FQNEAQ (reference sequence). The CDR3 is made up of 13 amino acids. V was clipped by 0 bases and J by 11 bases, with 11 bases between them. The CDR3 reads CASSLALSHPIYF. CDR3 nucleotide sequence: TGTGCCAGCAGCTTAGCCTTGTCCCACCCCATATATTTT. The full variable domain, completed using reference TRBV7-9 and TRBJ1-3, is DTGVSQNPRHKITKRGQNVTFRCDPISEHNRLYWYRQTLGQGPEFLTYFQNEAQLEKSRLLSDRFSAERPKGSFSTLEIQRTEQGDSAMYLCASSLALSHPIYFGEGSWLTVV.

The chain uses TRBV2 and TRBJ1-2, with D unresolved. V was cut by 2 bases and J by 4 bases, with 8 bases left in between. CDR3 length: 13 amino acids. CDR1 is SNHLY, CDR2 FYNNEI, per germline. CDR3 region: CASSEQVTYGYTF. Here the CDR3 DNA reads TGTGCCAGCAGTGAACAGGTTACCTATGGCTACACCTTC.

Here the CDR3 DNA reads TGTGCCAGCAGCCGTACAGGGATCGGGGAGCTGTTTTTT. It encodes CASSRTGIGELFF. The chain joins TRBV5-8 to TRBJ2-2, with a weak D call TRBD1 (6 bases). Germline CDR1 reads SGHTS; CDR2 reads YDEGEE. The CDR3 is 13 amino acids. The V and J ends lost 4 bases and 7 bases respectively, with 11 bases between them. The complete variable domain, with remaining parts taken from reference TRBV5-8 and TRBJ2-2, reads EAGVTQSPTHLIKTRGQQATLRCSPISGHTSVYWYQQALGLGLQFLLWYDEGEERNRGNFPPRFSGRQFPNYSSELNVNALELEDSALYLCASSRTGIGELFFGEGSRLTVL.

This clone was seen just once. The chain carries TRBV30 and TRBJ1-5; D unresolved. The V and J ends lost 4 bases and 3 bases respectively, with 10 bases between them. The CDR3 length is 13 residues. Germline assignment: CDR1 GTSNPN and CDR2 SVGIG (reference sequence). The CDR3 reads CAWNPGFNQPQHF. CDR3 bases: TGTGCCTGGAATCCGGGCTTCAATCAGCCCCAGCATTTT. The whole variable domain, remainder taken from reference TRBV30 and TRBJ1-5, is SQTIHQWPATLVQPVGSPLSLECTVEGTSNPNLYWYRQAAGRGLQLLFYSVGIGQISSEVPQNLSASRPQDRQFILSSKKLLLSDSGFYLCAWNPGFNQPQHFGDGTRLSIL.

This clone has just one count. The chain couples TRBV9 to TRBJ2-7; 10 positions match TRBD1. Germline loops: CDR1 SGDLS, CDR2 YYNGEE. This CDR3 comprises 16 residues. V gave up 1 base and J gave up 3 bases; unmatched junction bases: 7. Here the CDR3 reads CASSVKDRGPIYEQYF. CDR3 sequence (DNA): TGTGCCAGCAGCGTAAAAGACAGGGGGCCTATCTACGAGCAGTACTTC.